Listed below are T cell receptor beta chains from one sample, sequenced in a study of cytomegalovirus exposure and HLA in healthy donors. TCRdb's copy holds only in-frame clones and misses some; the assay was immunoSEQ multiplex PCR. The sample records 100,000 to 150,000 clones, around 78% being singletons. Sequencing was carried out using PBMCs. These receptor sequences come from a man between 35 and 55 years old in good health and CMV-seronegative. Both conserved end residues are part of each CDR3. Fields, in order: CDR3 protein, CDR3 DNA, J gene, V gene, CDR3 length, D gene, clone size. The D gene is left open where the match is weak. The size entry is marked missing in some rows and otherwise reads once, few, many or a size class.

CDR3 protein: CASSLRQDYEQYF
CDR3 DNA: TGTGCCAGCAGCTTACGACAGGACTACGAGCAGTACTTC
J gene: TRBJ2-7
V gene: TRBV7-6
CDR3 length: 13
D gene: .
clone size: few

CDR3 protein: CASESGDSYEQYF
CDR3 DNA: TGTGCCAGCGAATCAGGGGACTCCTACGAGCAGTACTTC
J gene: TRBJ2-7
V gene: TRBV5-6
CDR3 length: 13
D gene: .
clone size: .

CDR3 protein: CASSQTGTSETF
CDR3 DNA: TGTGCCAGCAGCCAAACAGGGACCTCGGAAACCTTC
J gene: TRBJ1-2
V gene: TRBV6-5
CDR3 length: 12
D gene: .
clone size: .

CDR3 protein: CASSLAGENYGYTF
CDR3 DNA: TGCGCCAGCAGCTTGGCCGGGGAGAACTATGGCTACACCTTC
J gene: TRBJ1-2
V gene: TRBV5-1
CDR3 length: 14
D gene: .
clone size: .

CDR3 protein: CASSPRTVQETQYF
CDR3 DNA: TGTGCCAGCAGCCCCCGCACTGTCCAAGAGACCCAGTACTTC
J gene: TRBJ2-5
V gene: TRBV5-4
CDR3 length: 14
D gene: .
clone size: .

CDR3 protein: CASSLGDRGPNTEAFF
CDR3 DNA: TGTGCCAGCAGCTTAGGGGACAGGGGGCCGAACACTGAAGCTTTCTTT
J gene: TRBJ1-1
V gene: TRBV7-9
CDR3 length: 16
D gene: TRBD1
clone size: .

CDR3 protein: CATSGRDRANQPQHF
CDR3 DNA: TGTGCCACCAGCGGCCGGGACAGGGCTAATCAGCCCCAGCATTTT
J gene: TRBJ1-5
V gene: TRBV15
CDR3 length: 15
D gene: TRBD1
clone size: .

CDR3 protein: CASSVAPSSYEQYF
CDR3 DNA: TGTGCCAGCAGCGTAGCTCCTTCCTCCTACGAGCAGTACTTC
J gene: TRBJ2-7
V gene: TRBV9
CDR3 length: 14
D gene: .
clone size: few

CDR3 protein: CASYRGPTARDEQFF
CDR3 DNA: TGTGCCAGCTATCGAGGGCCTACGGCAAGGGATGAGCAGTTCTTC
J gene: TRBJ2-1
V gene: TRBV2
CDR3 length: 15
D gene: .
clone size: .

CDR3 protein: CASSQVIQGTSEAFF
CDR3 DNA: TGCGCCAGCAGCCAGGTTATCCAGGGGACCTCTGAAGCTTTCTTT
J gene: TRBJ1-1
V gene: TRBV4-1
CDR3 length: 15
D gene: .
clone size: .

CDR3 protein: CASSQALRGNTEAFF
CDR3 DNA: TGCGCCAGCAGCCAAGCTCTCAGGGGAAACACTGAAGCTTTCTTT
J gene: TRBJ1-1
V gene: TRBV4-1
CDR3 length: 15
D gene: .
clone size: few

CDR3 protein: CASSPMGQGQAEAFF
CDR3 DNA: TGTGCCAGCTCACCAATGGGCCAGGGGCAGGCTGAAGCTTTCTTT
J gene: TRBJ1-1
V gene: TRBV18
CDR3 length: 15
D gene: .
clone size: .

CDR3 protein: CASSSQGASYQPQHF
CDR3 DNA: TGTGCCAGCAGCTCCCAAGGGGCCTCTTATCAGCCCCAGCATTTT
J gene: TRBJ1-5
V gene: TRBV7-2
CDR3 length: 15
D gene: .
clone size: .

CDR3 protein: CASSQDGTGVETQYF
CDR3 DNA: TGCGCCAGCAGCCAAGATGGGACAGGGGTAGAGACCCAGTACTTC
J gene: TRBJ2-5
V gene: TRBV4-3
CDR3 length: 15
D gene: TRBD1
clone size: .

CDR3 protein: CAWSKLRGLEAFF
CDR3 DNA: TGTGCCTGGAGTAAACTTAGGGGGCTTGAAGCTTTCTTT
J gene: TRBJ1-1
V gene: TRBV30
CDR3 length: 13
D gene: TRBD1
clone size: .

CDR3 protein: CASSLVGVYEQYF
CDR3 DNA: TGTGCCAGCAGCTTAGTAGGGGTCTACGAGCAGTACTTC
J gene: TRBJ2-7
V gene: TRBV7-9
CDR3 length: 13
D gene: .
clone size: once

CDR3 protein: CASRKQGGEQFF
CDR3 DNA: TGTGCCAGCAGAAAACAGGGCGGTGAGCAGTTCTTC
J gene: TRBJ2-1
V gene: TRBV4-2
CDR3 length: 12
D gene: .
clone size: .

CDR3 protein: CASSLSGGKLFF
CDR3 DNA: TGTGCCAGCAGCTTATCGGGTGGAAAACTGTTTTTT
J gene: TRBJ1-4
V gene: TRBV11-1
CDR3 length: 12
D gene: .
clone size: .

CDR3 protein: CASSLSTGGYGYTF
CDR3 DNA: TGTGCCAGCAGTTTAAGCACAGGGGGGTATGGCTACACCTTC
J gene: TRBJ1-2
V gene: TRBV27
CDR3 length: 14
D gene: TRBD1
clone size: once

CDR3 protein: CSATKGGYDEQYF
CDR3 DNA: TGCAGCGCAACTAAGGGAGGGTACGACGAGCAGTACTTC
J gene: TRBJ2-7
V gene: TRBV29-1
CDR3 length: 13
D gene: TRBD2
clone size: .

CDR3 protein: CASSAEGGGHQPQHF
CDR3 DNA: TGTGCCAGTAGTGCCGAAGGGGGGGGGCATCAGCCCCAGCATTTT
J gene: TRBJ1-5
V gene: TRBV19
CDR3 length: 15
D gene: .
clone size: .

CDR3 protein: CASSQQGGETQYF
CDR3 DNA: TGTGCCAGCAGCCAACAGGGGGGAGAGACCCAGTACTTC
J gene: TRBJ2-5
V gene: TRBV6-6
CDR3 length: 13
D gene: TRBD1
clone size: .

CDR3 protein: CASSVARTGRNSPLHF
CDR3 DNA: TGTGCCAGCAGCGTAGCCCGGACAGGTCGGAATTCACCCCTCCACTTT
J gene: TRBJ1-6
V gene: TRBV9
CDR3 length: 16
D gene: TRBD1
clone size: .

CDR3 protein: CASSAGTPNTGELFF
CDR3 DNA: TGTGCCAGCAGCGCTGGGACTCCGAACACCGGGGAGCTGTTTTTT
J gene: TRBJ2-2
V gene: TRBV2
CDR3 length: 15
D gene: .
clone size: .

CDR3 protein: CASSREDGELFF
CDR3 DNA: TGTGCCAGCAGCCGGGAAGACGGGGAGCTGTTTTTT
J gene: TRBJ2-2
V gene: TRBV7-3
CDR3 length: 12
D gene: .
clone size: .

CDR3 protein: CASSAGQFNYGYTF
CDR3 DNA: TGTGCCAGCAGCGCCGGACAGTTTAACTATGGCTACACCTTC
J gene: TRBJ1-2
V gene: TRBV9
CDR3 length: 14
D gene: .
clone size: once